Sequencing of this T cell receptor beta chain was carried out in a study of blood T cell repertoires in COVID-19. Looking at the study overall: The origin of the acute and convalescent COVID-19 samples was the United States, Italy and Spain. T cells, B-cell-depleted T cells, or PBMCs provided the cDNA or gDNA that served as material.

V shed 7 bases, J shed 3 bases, and the junction held 8 bases outside the gene matches. This CDR3 comprises 15 residues. CDR1 and CDR2 (germline): MNHEY, SVGAGI. Methods used by the authors: The authors estimated nucleated cell counts from reference gene primer amplification. TCRdb's copy holds only in-frame clones and misses some; the assay was immunoSEQ multiplex PCR. Clone size and the V and J calls come from that table; the DNA yielded D and trimming. The sample consists of fewer than 250,000 clones, roughly 85% of them appearing once. The specimen sequenced was peripheral blood. The chain has TRBV6-5 and TRBJ2-3; 9 positions agree with TRBD2. The source of this sequence is an older woman with active or convalescent COVID-19. The CDR3, as DNA: TGTGCCAGCATTATAGCGGGAGAGAGAACAGATACGCAGTATTTT. As protein: CASIIAGERTDTQYF.